Following are 28 T cell receptor beta chains from one sample sequenced in a study of T cell responses to AZD1222 COVID-19 vaccine. The table came from immunoSEQ multiplex PCR; TCRdb's copy has only in-frame clones and leaves some out. The repertoire holds 75,000 to 100,000 clones, with more than 90% as singletons. The sequenced sample was peripheral blood, obtained on day 0 of AZD1222 vaccination. The source is an adult in good health.

V and J are TRBV30 and TRBJ2-1, with D perhaps given as TRBD1 or TRBD2 (5 bases each). CDR1 is GTSNPN and CDR2 is SVGIG in the germline V gene (reference sequence). V shed 4 bases and J shed 7 bases, with 17 bases lying between them. This CDR3 contains 14 residues. This CDR3 reads CAWTRDGVRNEQFF. The DNA for the CDR3 is TGTGCCTGGACCCGGGACGGAGTAAGGAATGAGCAGTTCTTC.

V is TRBV19 and J is TRBJ1-2, with 7 positions matching TRBD1. This CDR3 is built from 17 residues. Unmatched junction bases numbered 20, after V lost 6 bases and J lost 7 bases. Germline V gives CDR1 LNHDA, CDR2 SQIVND (reference sequence). The CDR3 loop reads CASRPRAQGIIRSGYTF. The DNA of the CDR3 is TGTGCCAGTAGACCGAGAGCACAGGGGATTATACGGTCTGGCTACACCTTC.

The chain employs TRBV6-5 and TRBJ2-2; D not certain. Germline values: CDR1 MNHEY, CDR2 SVGAGI. V was pared by 5 bases and J by 5 bases, with 12 bases between. There are 14 residues in the CDR3. CDR3 in amino acids: CASSRLPWTGELFF. The CDR3 nucleotides read TGTGCCAGCAGTCGACTCCCCTGGACCGGGGAGCTGTTTTTT.

The rearrangement joins TRBV6-5 to TRBJ1-5, with D possibly being TRBD1 (6 bases). Trimming left V 2 bases short and J 4 bases short, with 9 bases between. Germline CDR1 reads MNHEY; CDR2 reads SVGAGI. CDR3 size: 14 residues. The CDR3 nucleotides are TGTGCCAGCAGTTACGGGGGCGCGAATCAGCCCCAGCATTTT. It is translated as CASSYGGANQPQHF.

This chain joins TRBV21-1 and TRBJ2-5. TRBV21-1 is shown as a pseudogene. This CDR3 region has 17 residues. CDR3 protein: CASSKNLPGLQGETQYF. CDR3 bases: TGTGCCAGCAGCAAAAACCTTCCCGGACTACAGGGAGAGACCCAGTACTTC.

J is TRBJ1-1 and V is TRBV7-9; D is unclear. The CDR3 consists of 16 residues. V lost 7 bases and J lost 0, with 18 bases in between. CDR1 SEHNR and CDR2 FQNEAQ come from the germline V gene (reference sequence). The CDR3 reads CASKAGRGVMNTEAFF. In DNA form, the CDR3 reads TGTGCCAGCAAAGCGGGGAGAGGAGTTATGAACACTGAAGCTTTCTTT.

The chain is built from TRBV30 and TRBJ1-4; D is ambiguous. Looked up from germline, CDR1 is GTSNPN and CDR2 is SVGIG (reference sequence). V was cut by 2 bases and J by 0 bases, with 10 bases left in between. This CDR3 contains 15 residues. The CDR3 bases are TGTGCCTGGAGTCACGGAGGGACAACTAATGAAAAACTGTTTTTT. It codes for CAWSHGGTTNEKLFF.

The DNA for the CDR3 is TGTGCCAGCAGCTCCCTGCGTGGCGAGCAGTACTTC. Protein sequence: CASSSLRGEQYF. The gene calls are TRBV13 and TRBJ2-7; D not certain. CDR3 length equals 12 residues. Deletions cut 4 bases from V and 6 bases from J, with 10 bases between. Germline V gene data show CDR1 as PRHDT and CDR2 as FYEKMQ (reference sequence).

The chain recombines TRBV28 with TRBJ1-4; 8 positions match TRBD1. V lost 1 base and J lost 8; bases outside the gene matches: 3. Germline assignment: CDR1 MDHEN and CDR2 SYDVKM. The CDR3 is made up of 14 amino acids. CDR3 in DNA: TGTGCCAGCAGTTTATTGGACAGGGCCGAAAAACTGTTTTTT. Translating it yields CASSLLDRAEKLFF.

V gene TRBV9 combines with J gene TRBJ2-1, with 9 bases matching TRBD2. The J segment lost 6 bases and the V segment lost 0 bases, leaving 7 bases of the junction unmatched. Germline CDR1 SGDLS, CDR2 YYNGEE. The CDR3 spans 16 residues. CDR3 amino acids: CASSVAARGGSNEQFF. The CDR3 nucleotides read TGTGCCAGCAGCGTAGCGGCGCGGGGGGGCTCCAATGAGCAGTTCTTC. Supplemented by reference TRBV9 and TRBJ2-1, the full variable domain reads DSGVTQTPKHLITATGQRVTLRCSPRSGDLSVYWYQQSLDQGLQFLIQYYNGEERAKGNILERFSAQQFPDLHSELNLSSLELGDSALYFCASSVAARGGSNEQFFGPGTRLTVL.

The rearrangement uses TRBV7-8 and TRBJ2-3; D is perhaps TRBD1 (5 bases). V was shortened by 5 bases and J by 3 bases, with 12 bases between the two germline ends. Germline values: CDR1 SGHVS, CDR2 FQNEAQ. This CDR3 has 14 amino acids. The CDR3: CASSPQGVTDTQYF. The CDR3 DNA sequence: TGTGCCAGCAGCCCCCAAGGGGTTACAGATACGCAGTATTTT.

The gene calls are TRBV7-2 and TRBJ1-3; D is undetermined. V lost 5 bases to trimming and J lost 4 bases, with 15 bases between them. This CDR3 has 15 residues. Germline assignment: CDR1 SGHTA and CDR2 FQGNSA. The CDR3 DNA follows: TGTGCCAGCAGCCGTGAGGGTGTAGTAGGAAACACCATATATTTT. It codes for CASSREGVVGNTIYF. The whole variable domain, filled in from reference TRBV7-2 and TRBJ1-3, reads GAGVSQSPSNKVTEKGKDVELRCDPISGHTALYWYRQSLGQGLEFLIYFQGNSAPDKSGLPSDRFSAERTGGSVSTLTIQRTQQEDSAVYLCASSREGVVGNTIYFGEGSWLTVV.

The chain carries TRBV18 and TRBJ1-1, with D perhaps TRBD1 (6 bases). V was cut by 3 bases and J by 0 bases, with 14 bases left in between. Germline V gene lookup returns CDR1 KGHSH and CDR2 LQKENI. CDR3 length: 16 residues. CDR3 amino acids: CASSPQGLGMNTEAFF. In DNA, the CDR3 is TGTGCCAGCTCACCGCAGGGGTTGGGGATGAACACTGAAGCTTTCTTT.

Regarding this clone: The junction departs from germline at one end; a sequencing error may be responsible. The V gene is TRBV19, the J gene TRBJ2-1, with D tentatively TRBD2 (7 bases). The CDR3 runs 15 residues. Germline V lookup: CDR1 LNHDA, CDR2 SQIVND (reference sequence). The CDR3 region is CASSILKGGDNEQFF. The CDR3 DNA sequence: TGTGCCAGTAGTATACTTAAAGGGGGGGACAACGAGCAGTTCTTC.

The rearrangement links TRBV5-1 to TRBJ1-5; D is unclear. The V and J ends lost 2 bases and 5 bases respectively, with 8 bases between them. CDR1 and CDR2 from the germline V gene are SGHRS and YFSETQ. The CDR3 has 13 amino acids. DNA for the CDR3: TGCGCCAGCAGCTTTGCGGGTGATCAGCCCCAGCATTTT. Translation gives CASSFAGDQPQHF.

The chain uses TRBV28 and TRBJ1-1, with D uncertain. The CDR3 covers 15 residues. Between the trimmed V and J ends, which lost 1 base and 3 bases, there was a span of 12 bases. Germline values: CDR1 MDHEN, CDR2 SYDVKM. The CDR3: CASSLLRVTDTEAFF. CDR3 coding DNA: TGTGCCAGCAGTTTATTGCGGGTCACGGACACTGAAGCTTTCTTT.

V usage is TRBV15 and J usage is TRBJ1-1, with D unresolved. CDR3 length equals 16 residues. In germline, CDR1 is LNHNV, CDR2 YYDKDF (reference sequence). The V end was cut by 3 bases, the J end by 4 bases, with 18 bases between. The CDR3 region has the DNA TGTGCCACCAGCAGTCCCTTTTTGGGTTTATTCACTGAAGCTTTCTTT. Its protein is CATSSPFLGLFTEAFF.

V is TRBV5-6 and J is TRBJ1-5; a possible D gene is TRBD1 (5 bases). The CDR3 is 15 amino acids. V was pared by 3 bases and J by 6 bases, with 16 bases between. Germline V gives CDR1 SGHDT, CDR2 YYEEEE. CDR3 in amino acids: CASSSGWPQGQPQHF. The DNA for the CDR3 is TGTGCCAGCAGCTCCGGGTGGCCCCAGGGTCAGCCCCAGCATTTT.

V gene TRBV7-9 combines with J gene TRBJ2-7, with TRBD2 matching over 9 bases. V gave up 5 bases and J gave up 1 base; unmatched junction bases: 12. Germline V gene data show CDR1 as SEHNR and CDR2 as FQNEAQ (reference sequence). There are 17 residues in the CDR3. Here the CDR3 DNA reads TGTGCCAGCAGCCCCCCCTCAGGCGGGGGGGCGTCCTACGAGCAGTACTTC. It yields the protein CASSPPSGGGASYEQYF.

The rearrangement links TRBV11-3 to TRBJ2-3; D unclear. V was clipped by 5 bases and J by 6 bases, with 12 bases between them. The germline V gene encodes CDR1 SGHNT and CDR2 YENEEA. This CDR3 is built from 13 residues. The CDR3 reads CASSLSRRDTQYF. CDR3 DNA sequence: TGTGCCAGCAGCCTATCGAGGCGGGATACGCAGTATTTT.

The chain joins TRBV19 to TRBJ1-5; no clear D. Germline values: CDR1 LNHDA, CDR2 SQIVND (reference sequence). The CDR3 loop spans 15 amino acids. The V and J ends lost 3 bases and 9 bases respectively, with 18 bases between them. This CDR3 reads CASSMGHTSNRPQHF. The CDR3 region has the DNA TGTGCCAGTAGTATGGGTCATACCTCGAACCGGCCCCAGCATTTT.

The chain uses TRBV10-3 and TRBJ1-2; 8 nucleotides match TRBD1. V lost 0 bases to trimming and J lost 2 bases; unmatched junction nucleotides: 11. CDR3 length: 18 amino acids. Germline V gene data show CDR1 as ENHRY and CDR2 as SYGVKD. DNA for the CDR3: TGTGCCATCAGTGAGTCCGGTGGCAGGGGGCGCGAGAACTATGGCTACACCTTC. Its protein is CAISESGGRGRENYGYTF.

The rearrangement uses TRBV7-3 and TRBJ1-2; perhaps TRBD1 as D (5 bases). The CDR3 contains 14 residues. Per the germline V gene, CDR1 is SGHTA and CDR2 is FQGTGA. V lost 0 bases, J lost 8 bases, and 13 bases lay in between. The CDR3 is CASSLTLGEEGYTF. The CDR3 DNA follows: TGTGCCAGCAGCTTAACTTTGGGGGAGGAAGGCTACACCTTC.

The chain carries TRBV29-1 and TRBJ1-2; tentative D call: TRBD1 (6 bases). The CDR3 extends over 14 amino acids. Trimming pared 7 bases from V and 0 bases from J, leaving 15 bases between. Germline values: CDR1 SQVTM, CDR2 ANQGSEA. The CDR3 sequence: CSALGGQTNYGYTF. As DNA, the CDR3 is TGCAGCGCTCTCGGGGGACAAACTAACTATGGCTACACCTTC.

The genes are TRBV6-5 and TRBJ1-3; D gene unclear. V dropped 0 bases and J dropped 3 bases, with 0 bases sitting between them. The germline V gene has CDR1 MNHEY and CDR2 SVGAGI. The CDR3 totals 12 residues. CDR3 coding DNA: TGTGCCAGCAGTTACTCTGGAAACACCATATATTTT. This codes for CASSYSGNTIYF.

The chain links TRBV5-1 to TRBJ2-2; no definite D call. This CDR3 has 14 amino acids. V lost 0 bases and J 5 bases, leaving 8 bases between the germline ends. Germline lookup yields CDR1 SGHRS and CDR2 YFSETQ. The CDR3: CASSLGVETGELFF. In nucleotides, the CDR3 is TGCGCCAGCAGCTTGGGGGTGGAGACCGGGGAGCTGTTTTTT.

V and J are TRBV19 and TRBJ2-1; 12 bases fit TRBD2. Germline CDR1 is LNHDA and CDR2 is SQIVND (reference sequence). The CDR3 totals 16 residues. Trimming took 3 bases from V and 7 from J; bases not matched to a gene: 7. The CDR3 DNA sequence: TGTGCCAGTAGTATGGCTAGCGGGAGGGTCGGGAATGAGCAGTTCTTC. It yields the protein CASSMASGRVGNEQFF.

V and J are TRBV18 and TRBJ2-2; D may be TRBD1 (5 bases). The CDR3 loop spans 15 amino acids. The germline V gene encodes CDR1 KGHSH and CDR2 LQKENI. The ends were cut back, 6 bases at V and 4 bases at J, with 15 bases in the middle. CDR3 in amino acids: CASSRGQERTGELFF. The CDR3 coding sequence is TGTGCCAGCTCCCGCGGACAAGAGCGCACCGGGGAGCTGTTTTTT.